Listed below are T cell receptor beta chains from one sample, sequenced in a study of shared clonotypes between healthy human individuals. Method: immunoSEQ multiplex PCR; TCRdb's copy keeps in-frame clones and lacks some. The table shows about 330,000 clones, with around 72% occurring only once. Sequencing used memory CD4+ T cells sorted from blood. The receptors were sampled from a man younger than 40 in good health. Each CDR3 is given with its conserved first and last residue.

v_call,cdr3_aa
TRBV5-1,CASSLVTSGTSGQQYF
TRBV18,CASSRLQRDTYNEQFF
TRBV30,CAWSVRQGRGAGYTF
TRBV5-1,CASSLDTYVPGELFF
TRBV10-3,CAISERIAAGSYNEQFF
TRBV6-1,CASTIYSSYNEQFF
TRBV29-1,CSGNSGRLLNPNIQYF
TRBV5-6,CASSLKSGLGDEQFF
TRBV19,CASSPNGGNQPQHF
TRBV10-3,CAISDRTEAFF
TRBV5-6,CASSLTAGTYSNQPQHF
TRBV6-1,CASSESTGLGYTF
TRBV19,CASSIRLAGGDTQYF
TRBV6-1,CASRSGRLNTGELFF
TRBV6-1,CASRQTTQASTGQYF
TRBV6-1,CASTRVYEQYF
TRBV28,CASPRDRRNQPQHF
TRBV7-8,CASSLLPGRSSYEQYF
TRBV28,CASSFFRVSTEAFF
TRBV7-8,CASSLRAPEVYF
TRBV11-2,CASSLLLGGPYETQYF
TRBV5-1,CASSLEAGAFNEQFF
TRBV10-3,CAISPTGDEAFF
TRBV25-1,CASRAGTSGRDEQFF
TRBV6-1,CASSADRVGEQFF
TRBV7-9,CASSLQENIQYF
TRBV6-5,CASSPDRDRTYEQYF
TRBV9,CASSERAYNEQFF
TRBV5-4,CASSFYIAADGYTF
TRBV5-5,CASSRTGGNTEAFF
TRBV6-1,CASTRAWSNQPQHF
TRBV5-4,CASSLFGRSETQYF
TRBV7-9,CAGLTSGETQYF
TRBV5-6,CASSLNRGRLLTDTQYF
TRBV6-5,CASRIAGIYTDTQYF
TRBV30,CAWSVLPGTDTQYF
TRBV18,CASSPPPGNTIYF
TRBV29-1,CSVDTYNEQFF
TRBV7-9,CASSLDREVRGDTQYF
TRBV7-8,CASSYDRGRGNEQYF
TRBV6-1,CASTYSGLRSYTF
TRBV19,CASSSSINTEAFF
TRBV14,CASSHLTGPRSYNEQFF
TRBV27,CASSMTGWSVGELFF
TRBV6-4,CASSDGFAGGRAITDTQYF
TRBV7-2,CASSRNQGTEAFF
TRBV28,CASRDRDNQPQHF
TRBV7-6,CASGRFTGELFF
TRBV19,CATFGTGEGTDTQYF
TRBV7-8,CASSLGGWKMNTEAFF
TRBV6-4,CASYLSGSNSYEQYF
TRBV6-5,CASSYAEGEQFF
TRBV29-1,CSVVAGPSTDTQYF
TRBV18,CASSGQANTEAFF